These 10 T cell receptor beta chains share one sample of origin, sequenced in a study of blood T cell repertoires in COVID-19. Profiled with immunoSEQ multiplex PCR; TCRdb holds only in-frame clones, not every one. The sample lists approximately 82,000 clones, roughly four fifths occurring once. What was sequenced was peripheral blood. The receptors originated from a woman aged 70-85 years with acute or convalescent COVID-19.

The V and J genes are TRBV7-2 and TRBJ1-5; D might be TRBD1 (6 bases). The CDR3 length is 15 residues. The germline V and J ends were trimmed by 2 bases and 6 bases, with 14 bases remaining between them. Germline loops: CDR1 SGHTA, CDR2 FQGNSA. The DNA for the CDR3 is TGTGCCAGCAGCTTAATGACAGGCGGCGGTCAGCCCCAGCATTTT. Translation: CASSLMTGGGQPQHF.

The rearrangement uses TRBV7-2 and TRBJ2-5; the match to TRBD2 covers 10 bases. Per germline, CDR1 SGHTA and CDR2 FQGNSA. V shed 4 bases and J 2 bases; nucleotides not matched to a gene: 10. The CDR3 extends over 17 amino acids. The chain's CDR3 is CASSYPGLAEIQETQYF. CDR3 bases: TGTGCCAGCAGCTACCCTGGACTAGCGGAGATTCAAGAGACCCAGTACTTC.

The V and J genes are TRBV2 and TRBJ2-1, with TRBD2 matching over 10 bases. With 5 bases clipped from V and 6 bases from J, the junction kept 25 bases outside the gene matches. Germline loops: CDR1 SNHLY, CDR2 FYNNEI. The CDR3 consists of 21 residues. In DNA, the CDR3 is TGTGCCAGCAGTTTCGACCGGGAAAGCGGGAGGGCCGGATCTTTTGGCAATGAGCAGTTCTTC. Its translation is CASSFDRESGRAGSFGNEQFF. Supplemented by reference TRBV2 and TRBJ2-1, the full variable domain reads EPEVTQTPSHQVTQMGQEVILRCVPISNHLYFYWYRQILGQKVEFLVSFYNNEISEKSEIFDDQFSVERPDGSNFTLKIRSTKLEDSAMYFCASSFDRESGRAGSFGNEQFFGPGTRLTVL.

The chain links TRBV12-5 to TRBJ1-5, with D possibly TRBD1 on 6 matching bases. Germline V gene sequence: CDR1 LGHNT, CDR2 FRNRAP. This CDR3 has 16 amino acids. V lost 6 bases, J lost 0 bases, and 15 bases lay in between. The CDR3 sequence is CASGFDQGLSNQPQHF. As DNA, the CDR3 is TGTGCTAGTGGCTTCGACCAGGGGCTTAGCAATCAGCCCCAGCATTTT.

The chain joins TRBV18 to TRBJ2-7, with D possibly matching TRBD2 (5 bases). Trimming removed 0 bases at V and 1 base at J, with 10 bases between. Germline CDR1 reads KGHSH; CDR2 reads LQKENI. The CDR3 consists of 15 residues. For the CDR3, the DNA is TGTGCCAGCTCACCACCATCGGGGTTTTCCTACGAGCAGTACTTC. Translated, it gives CASSPPSGFSYEQYF. Drawing the rest from reference TRBV18 and TRBJ2-7, the complete variable domain is NAGVMQNPRHLVRRRGQEARLRCSPMKGHSHVYWYRQLPEEGLKFMVYLQKENIIDESGMPKERFSAEFPKEGPSILRIQQVVRGDSAAYFCASSPPSGFSYEQYFGPGTRLTVT.

This clone appeared once. The CDR3 reads CASSSNLLSYNEQFF. CDR3 nucleotides: TGTGCCAGCAGCTCGAATTTACTCTCCTACAATGAGCAGTTCTTC. The V call is TRBV7-2, the J call TRBJ2-1, with D hard to call. The CDR3 consists of 15 residues. V lost 4 bases and J 0 bases, leaving 10 bases between the germline ends. The germline V gene encodes CDR1 SGHTA and CDR2 FQGNSA.

The chain is built from TRBV29-1 and TRBJ1-1; 9 bases fit TRBD1. Germline V CDR1 and CDR2: SQVTM, ANQGSEA. V lost 4 bases to trimming and J lost 3 bases; unmatched junction nucleotides: 6. This CDR3 has 14 amino acids. CDR3 sequence (DNA): TGCAGCGTTGGAAGGGACAGGGATTACACTGAAGCTTTCTTT. Translating gives CSVGRDRDYTEAFF.

This rearrangement joins TRBV3-1 (or the pseudogene TRBV3-2) to TRBJ2-3; TRBD2 matches at 9 bases. V lost 4 bases to trimming and J lost 4 bases; unmatched junction nucleotides: 15. This CDR3 contains 18 residues. From germline, CDR1 is LGHDT and CDR2 YNNKEL (reference sequence). CDR3 region: CASSPKREAPFVADTQYF. In nucleotides, the CDR3 is TGTGCCAGCAGCCCCAAGCGGGAGGCCCCTTTTGTCGCAGATACGCAGTATTTT.

This chain links TRBV21-1 with TRBJ1-5. TRBV21-1 is noted as a pseudogene. The CDR3 is 16 amino acids. CDR3 nucleotide sequence: TGTGCCAGCAGCAAGAAGGCGACGGGTGCTGGTCAGCCCCAGCATTTT. Protein product: CASSKKATGAGQPQHF.

The gene calls are TRBV18 and TRBJ1-1; D is undetermined. Looked up from germline, CDR1 is KGHSH and CDR2 is LQKENI. V was clipped by 6 bases and J by 0 bases, with 14 bases between them. The CDR3 has 15 amino acids. DNA for the CDR3: TGTGCCAGCTCCGGGGAGGGTTCGGTGAACACTGAAGCTTTCTTT. Translation gives CASSGEGSVNTEAFF.